The next 19 T cell receptor beta chains were all read from a single sample in a study of shared clonotypes between healthy human individuals (dated by TCRdb to the early 2020s). The library was prepared using the immunoSEQ multiplex PCR assay. TCRdb carries this immuneACCESS record with in-frame sequences only. Its versions omit some clonotypes, under half of them owing to an unresolved V gene in the studies checked, with the rest unexplained. The table for this sample lists millions of clones; 90% to 95% of them were counted only once. Together, the top ten hold about 0.13% of the sample. The sequencing sample was made of naive CD4+ T cells sorted from blood. The cell subset or site label corresponds to: CD45RA+ positively selected. The receptors originated from a man younger than 35 in good health.

The rearrangement links TRBV30 to TRBJ2-2, with D uncertain. The CDR3 is made up of 15 amino acids. With 0 bases removed from V and 3 bases from J, the gap between germline ends came to 11 bases. Germline V gene data show CDR1 as GTSNPN and CDR2 as SVGIG (reference sequence). This CDR3 is CAWSVGYLDTGELFF. The CDR3 DNA reads as TGTGCCTGGAGTGTGGGCTACCTCGACACCGGGGAGCTGTTTTTT.

This sequence joins TRBV5-5 and TRBJ2-1; D may be TRBD2 (6 bases). CDR3 length: 15 amino acids. The germline V gene encodes CDR1 SGHKS and CDR2 YYEKEE (reference sequence). V dropped 1 base and J dropped 7 bases, with 15 bases sitting between them. The CDR3 bases are TGTGCCAGCAGCTTGACGGGTAGCGGTAGGAATGAGCAGTTCTTC. It is translated as CASSLTGSGRNEQFF. The whole variable domain, remainder taken from reference TRBV5-5 and TRBJ2-1, is DAGVTQSPTHLIKTRGQQVTLRCSPISGHKSVSWYQQVLGQGPQFIFQYYEKEERGRGNFPDRFSARQFPNYSSELNVNALLLGDSALYLCASSLTGSGRNEQFFGPGTRLTVL.

The chain has TRBV9 and TRBJ2-3, with 7 bases fitting TRBD2. Germline lookup yields CDR1 SGDLS and CDR2 YYNGEE. The CDR3 loop spans 15 amino acids. Losses at the gene ends were 6 bases for V and 1 base for J; bases not matched to a gene: 8. The CDR3 nucleotides are TGTGCCAGCAACCTCCGGGCGGGAGGCACAGATACGCAGTATTTT. This codes for CASNLRAGGTDTQYF.

This chain links TRBV5-1 with TRBJ1-4, with TRBD1 identical over 11 bases. The germline V gene encodes CDR1 SGHRS and CDR2 YFSETQ. The CDR3 spans 14 residues. Trimming at V came to 5 bases and at J to 10 bases, leaving 7 bases not matched to a gene. CDR3 DNA: TGCGCCAGCAGTAGTTCCGGGACAGGGGGAAAACTGTTTTTT. Translated, it gives CASSSSGTGGKLFF.

This clone was observed once. CDR3 nucleotide sequence: TGTGCCATCAGTGAGTTGCTAGGGGAGACCCAGTACTTC. Residues: CAISELLGETQYF. The J gene is TRBJ2-5, the V gene TRBV10-3; no clear D gene. Looked up from germline, CDR1 is ENHRY and CDR2 is SYGVKD. Trimming shortened V by 1 base and J by 5 bases, and 8 bases separated the two germline ends. The CDR3 consists of 13 residues.

This chain connects TRBV10-3 to TRBJ2-7; a weak D match, TRBD2 (5 bases). The V gene lost 0 bases and the J gene lost 2 bases, with 14 bases spanning the gap. CDR1 ENHRY and CDR2 SYGVKD come from the germline V gene. The CDR3 extends over 16 amino acids. The DNA for the CDR3 is TGTGCCATCAGTGAGTCGACCCCAGCGGACCCCTACGAGCAGTACTTC. It is translated as CAISESTPADPYEQYF.

The CDR3 protein is CASRRDLNYEQYF. The CDR3 nucleotides are TGTGCCAGCAGGCGGGACCTTAACTACGAGCAGTACTTC. The chain uses TRBV7-6 and TRBJ2-7; maybe TRBD2 (6 bases). The CDR3 is made up of 13 amino acids. V lost 6 bases and J lost 3, with 12 bases in between. Germline V lookup: CDR1 SGHVS, CDR2 FNYEAQ.

The rearrangement joins TRBV29-1 to TRBJ2-3; 8 bases fit TRBD2. Germline V CDR1 and CDR2: SQVTM, ANQGSEA. The trim removed 3 bases at V and 5 bases at J, leaving 10 bases unmatched. The CDR3 runs 15 residues. CDR3 sequence: CSVDSVGRAEDTQYF. The CDR3 region has the DNA TGCAGCGTTGATAGTGTCGGGAGGGCTGAAGATACGCAGTATTTT.

The chain couples TRBV7-9 to TRBJ1-3; a possible D gene is TRBD1 (5 bases). Germline V gives CDR1 SEHNR, CDR2 FQNEAQ (reference sequence). There are 17 residues in the CDR3. The germline V and J ends were trimmed by 1 base and 1 base, with 14 bases remaining between them. This CDR3 is CASSLVTGQRSGNTIYF. The CDR3 nucleotides read TGTGCCAGCAGCTTAGTTACGGGGCAAAGGTCTGGAAACACCATATATTTT.

CDR3 region: CASSRAGGEETQYF. As DNA, the CDR3 is TGTGCCAGCAGTAGGGCGGGAGGTGAGGAGACCCAGTACTTC. This chain connects TRBV27 to TRBJ2-5, with TRBD2 identical over 8 bases. The germline V gene encodes CDR1 MNHEY and CDR2 SMNVEV (reference sequence). CDR3 length equals 14 residues. V gave up 5 bases and J gave up 5 bases; unmatched junction bases: 7.

A note on this clone: The sample has other DNA sequences that encode this CDR3 too. The chain couples TRBV5-1 to TRBJ2-7; 11 bases map to TRBD2. CDR3 length: 14 residues. V shed 5 bases and J 2 bases; nucleotides not matched to a gene: 3. CDR1 is SGHRS, CDR2 YFSETQ, per germline. CDR3: CASSLAGGTYEQYF. The DNA of the CDR3 is TGCGCCAGCAGTTTAGCGGGAGGGACCTACGAGCAGTACTTC.

V gene TRBV9 combines with J gene TRBJ1-6; TRBD1 is a possible D gene (6 bases). The CDR3 totals 14 residues. The germline V gene encodes CDR1 SGDLS and CDR2 YYNGEE. V lost 8 bases to trimming and J lost 5 bases, with 14 bases between them. As DNA, the CDR3 is TGTGCCAGACCGGGCACAGGGAATAATTCACCCCTCCACTTT. Its protein product is CARPGTGNNSPLHF.

The chain links TRBV28 to TRBJ1-2; 8 bases are shared with TRBD1. The germline gives CDR1 MDHEN, CDR2 SYDVKM. V lost 3 bases to trimming and J lost 8 bases; unmatched junction nucleotides: 8. The CDR3 runs to 14 residues. The CDR3 here is CASSLVRGLDGYTF. The CDR3 DNA sequence: TGTGCCAGCAGTTTGGTCAGGGGGCTTGACGGCTACACCTTC.

This chain uses TRBV5-1 with TRBJ1-1, with D possibly matching TRBD1 (6 bases). Trimming took off 1 base at V and 0 bases at J, with 10 bases between the two ends. The length of the CDR3 is 15 residues. Germline assignment: CDR1 SGHRS and CDR2 YFSETQ. The CDR3 reads CASSLNRQVNTEAFF. CDR3 coding DNA: TGCGCCAGCAGCTTGAACCGACAGGTGAACACTGAAGCTTTCTTT.

This chain connects TRBV11-2 to TRBJ1-1; D call uncertain. Trimming cost V 3 bases and J 1 base, with 9 bases left between them. CDR3 length equals 14 residues. Germline values: CDR1 SGHAT, CDR2 FQNNGV. CDR3 nucleotides: TGTGCCAGCAGCTTTAGCAGTTGGAACACTGAAGCTTTCTTT. The encoded protein is CASSFSSWNTEAFF.

The chain is built from TRBV4-1 and TRBJ1-3; the D gene is possibly TRBD1 (5 bases). In germline, CDR1 is MGHRA, CDR2 YSYEKL. This CDR3 contains 16 residues. V lost 2 bases, J lost 0 bases, and 11 bases lay in between. Written as DNA, the CDR3 is TGCGCCAGCAGCCAATACCCAAGGGGCTCTGGAAACACCATATATTTT. Translated: CASSQYPRGSGNTIYF.

The chain combines TRBV9 with TRBJ2-2; 7 bases fit TRBD2. The CDR3 runs to 14 residues. Trimming removed 5 bases from V and 0 bases from J; junction bases left unmatched: 1. The germline V gene encodes CDR1 SGDLS and CDR2 YYNGEE. The DNA of the CDR3 is TGTGCCAGCAGTCGGGAGGCGAACACCGGGGAGCTGTTTTTT. This translates into CASSREANTGELFF.

This rearrangement joins TRBV10-3 to TRBJ1-4; the match to TRBD1 covers 7 bases. The CDR3 spans 14 residues. V trimming: 4 bases; J trimming: 5 bases; junction bases outside the gene matches: 4. Looked up from germline, CDR1 is ENHRY and CDR2 is SYGVKD. The CDR3 is CAISVGQDNEKLFF. The CDR3 coding sequence is TGTGCCATCAGTGTAGGACAGGACAATGAAAAACTGTTTTTT.

The chain couples TRBV10-1 to TRBJ1-5; 7 nucleotides agree with TRBD1. Trimming at V came to 0 bases and at J to 3 bases, leaving 11 bases not matched to a gene. Germline V gene sequence: CDR1 WNHNN, CDR2 SYGVQD (reference sequence). The CDR3 has 18 amino acids. As DNA, the CDR3 is TGCGCCAGCAGTGAGTCCTCGGCAGGACAGGTCCCCAATCAGCCCCAGCATTTT. Protein: CASSESSAGQVPNQPQHF.